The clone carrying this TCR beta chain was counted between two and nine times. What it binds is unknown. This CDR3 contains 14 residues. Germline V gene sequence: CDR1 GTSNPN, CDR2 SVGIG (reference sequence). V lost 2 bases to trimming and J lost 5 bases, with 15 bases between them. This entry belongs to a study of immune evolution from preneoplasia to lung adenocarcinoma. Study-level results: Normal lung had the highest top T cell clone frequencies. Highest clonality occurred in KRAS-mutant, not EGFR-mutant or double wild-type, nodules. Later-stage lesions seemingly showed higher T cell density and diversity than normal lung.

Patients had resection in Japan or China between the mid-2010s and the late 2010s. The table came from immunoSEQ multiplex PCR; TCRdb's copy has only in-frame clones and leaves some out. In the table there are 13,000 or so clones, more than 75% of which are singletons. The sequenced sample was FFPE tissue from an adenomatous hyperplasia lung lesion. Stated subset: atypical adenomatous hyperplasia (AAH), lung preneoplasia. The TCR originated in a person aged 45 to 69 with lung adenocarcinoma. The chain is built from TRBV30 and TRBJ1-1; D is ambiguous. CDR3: CAWSPPRGKTEAFF. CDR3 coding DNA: TGTGCCTGGAGTCCCCCGAGAGGGAAGACTGAAGCTTTCTTT.